The present entry profiles one T cell receptor (beta chain) with its context. Authors' analysis steps: The authors estimated nucleated cell counts from reference gene primer amplification. Method: immunoSEQ multiplex PCR; TCRdb's copy keeps in-frame clones and lacks some. From that table come the V and J calls and clone size; the DNA was used to work out D and trimming. The sample shows about 480,000 clones, more than 75% of them seen only once. The V gene's germline CDR1 is SGHDN and CDR2 FVKESK. The germline V and J ends were trimmed by 1 base and 0 bases, with 9 bases remaining between them. The CDR3 runs to 15 residues. The data were taken from a study of blood T cell repertoires in COVID-19. Adults between roughly 18 and 95 years of age took part from 20 to 25 US areas. Recovery among Cohort 3 donors was established by two negative PCRs, clearance, or symptom resolution.

This chain connects TRBV14 to TRBJ1-1; D is uncertain. The clonotype originates from a woman aged 40 to 49 who had recovered from COVID-19. Input material: PBMCs or T cells enriched from blood (not recorded which). CDR3 nucleotides: TGTGCCAGCAGCCAAGTTGGAGGGATGAACACTGAAGCTTTCTTT. Its translation is CASSQVGGMNTEAFF. The whole variable domain, filled in from reference TRBV14 and TRBJ1-1, reads EAGVTQFPSHSVIEKGQTVTLRCDPISGHDNLYWYRRVMGKEIKFLLHFVKESKQDESGMPNNRFLAERTGGTYSTLKVQPAELEDSGVYFCASSQVGGMNTEAFFGQGTRLTVV.